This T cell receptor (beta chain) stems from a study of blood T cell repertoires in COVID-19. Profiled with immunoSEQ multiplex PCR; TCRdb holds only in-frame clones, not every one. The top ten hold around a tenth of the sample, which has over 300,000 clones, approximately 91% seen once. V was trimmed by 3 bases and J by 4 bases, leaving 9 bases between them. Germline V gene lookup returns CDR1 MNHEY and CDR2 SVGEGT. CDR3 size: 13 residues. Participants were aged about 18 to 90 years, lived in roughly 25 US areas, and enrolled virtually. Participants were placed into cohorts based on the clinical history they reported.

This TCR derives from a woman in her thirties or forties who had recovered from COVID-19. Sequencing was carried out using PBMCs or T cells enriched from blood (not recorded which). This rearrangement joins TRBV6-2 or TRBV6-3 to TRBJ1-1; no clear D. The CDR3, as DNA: TGTGCCAGCAGTTATGGGCAGCTCACTGAAGCTTTCTTT. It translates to CASSYGQLTEAFF.